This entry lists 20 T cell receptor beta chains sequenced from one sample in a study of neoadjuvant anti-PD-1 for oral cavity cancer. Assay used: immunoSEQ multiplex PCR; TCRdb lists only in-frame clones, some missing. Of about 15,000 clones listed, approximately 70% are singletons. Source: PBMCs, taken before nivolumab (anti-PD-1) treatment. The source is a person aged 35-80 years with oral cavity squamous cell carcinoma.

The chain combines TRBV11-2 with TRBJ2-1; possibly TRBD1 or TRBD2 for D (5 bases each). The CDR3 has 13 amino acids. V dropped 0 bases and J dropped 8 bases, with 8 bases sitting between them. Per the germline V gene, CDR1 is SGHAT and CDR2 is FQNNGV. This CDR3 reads CASSLDLGDEQFF. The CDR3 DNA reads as TGTGCCAGCAGCTTAGATCTGGGGGATGAGCAGTTCTTC.

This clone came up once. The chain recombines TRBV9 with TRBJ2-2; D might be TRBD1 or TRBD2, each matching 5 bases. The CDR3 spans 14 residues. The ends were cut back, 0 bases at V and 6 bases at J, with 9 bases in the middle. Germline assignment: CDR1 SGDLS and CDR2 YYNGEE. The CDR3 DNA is TGTGCCAGCAGCGTAGGACTGGGGGCCGGGGAGCTGTTTTTT. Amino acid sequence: CASSVGLGAGELFF.

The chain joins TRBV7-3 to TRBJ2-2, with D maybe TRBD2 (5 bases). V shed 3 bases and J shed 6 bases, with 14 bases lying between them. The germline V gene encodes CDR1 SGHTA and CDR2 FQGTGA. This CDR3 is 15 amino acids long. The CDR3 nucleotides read TGTGCCAGCAGCTTGGGCGGGCTAGGGTCCGGGGAGCTGTTTTTT. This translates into CASSLGGLGSGELFF.

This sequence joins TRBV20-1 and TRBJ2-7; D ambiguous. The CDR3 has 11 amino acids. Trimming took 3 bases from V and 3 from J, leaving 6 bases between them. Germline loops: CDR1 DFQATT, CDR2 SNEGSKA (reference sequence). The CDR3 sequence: CSARNSYEQYF. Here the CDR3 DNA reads TGCAGTGCTAGGAACAGCTACGAGCAGTACTTC.

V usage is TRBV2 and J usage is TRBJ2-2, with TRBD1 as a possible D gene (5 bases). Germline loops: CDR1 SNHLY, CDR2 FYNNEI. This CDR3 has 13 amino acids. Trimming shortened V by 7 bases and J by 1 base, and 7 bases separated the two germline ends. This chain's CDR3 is CASTRENTGELFF. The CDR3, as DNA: TGTGCCAGCACCAGGGAGAACACCGGGGAGCTGTTTTTT.

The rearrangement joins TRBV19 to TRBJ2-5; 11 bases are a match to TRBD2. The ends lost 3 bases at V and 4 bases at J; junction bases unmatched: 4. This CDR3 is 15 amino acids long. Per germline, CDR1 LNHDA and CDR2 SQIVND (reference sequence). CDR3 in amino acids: CASSILGLAGETQYF. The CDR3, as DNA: TGTGCCAGTAGTATCTTAGGACTAGCGGGAGAGACCCAGTACTTC. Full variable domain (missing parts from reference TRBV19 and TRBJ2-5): DGGITQSPKYLFRKEGQNVTLSCEQNLNHDAMYWYRQDPGQGLRLIYYSQIVNDFQKGDIAEGYSVSREKKESFPLTVTSAQKNPTAFYLCASSILGLAGETQYFGPGTRLLVL.

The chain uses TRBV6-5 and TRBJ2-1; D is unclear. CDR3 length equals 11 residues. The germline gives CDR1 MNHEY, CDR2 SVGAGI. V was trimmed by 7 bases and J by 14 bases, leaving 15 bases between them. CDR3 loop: CASKDRFWEFF. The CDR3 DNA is TGTGCCAGCAAGGATAGATTCTGGGAGTTCTTC.

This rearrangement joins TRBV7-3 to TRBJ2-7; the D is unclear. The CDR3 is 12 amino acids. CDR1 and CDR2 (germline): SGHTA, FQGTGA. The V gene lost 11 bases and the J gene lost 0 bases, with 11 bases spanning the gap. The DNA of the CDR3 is TGTGCCTCAATGAGGAGCTCCTACGAGCAGTACTTC. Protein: CASMRSSYEQYF.

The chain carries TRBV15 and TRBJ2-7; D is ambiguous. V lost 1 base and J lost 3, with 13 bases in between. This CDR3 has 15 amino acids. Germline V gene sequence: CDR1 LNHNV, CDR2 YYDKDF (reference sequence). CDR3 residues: CATSRALGALYEQYF. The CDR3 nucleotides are TGTGCCACCAGCAGAGCCTTAGGAGCCCTCTACGAGCAGTACTTC.

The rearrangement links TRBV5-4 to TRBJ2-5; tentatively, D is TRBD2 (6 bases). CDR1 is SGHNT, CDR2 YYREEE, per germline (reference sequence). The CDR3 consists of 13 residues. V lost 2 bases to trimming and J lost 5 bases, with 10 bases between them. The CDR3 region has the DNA TGTGCCAGCAGCTTTAATGGGGGGGAGACCCAGTACTTC. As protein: CASSFNGGETQYF.

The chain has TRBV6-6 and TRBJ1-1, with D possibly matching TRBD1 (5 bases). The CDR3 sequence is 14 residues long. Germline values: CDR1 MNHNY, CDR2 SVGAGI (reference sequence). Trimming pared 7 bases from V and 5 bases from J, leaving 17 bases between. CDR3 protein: CASTYQGGVTEAFF. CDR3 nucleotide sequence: TGTGCCAGCACCTATCAGGGTGGTGTGACTGAAGCTTTCTTT.

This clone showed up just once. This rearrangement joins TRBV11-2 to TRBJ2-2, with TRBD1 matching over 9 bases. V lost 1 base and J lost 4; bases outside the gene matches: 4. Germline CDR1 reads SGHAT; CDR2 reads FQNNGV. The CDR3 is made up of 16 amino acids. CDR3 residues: CASSLGTTGGTGELFF. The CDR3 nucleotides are TGTGCCAGCAGCTTAGGGACGACAGGGGGCACCGGGGAGCTGTTTTTT.

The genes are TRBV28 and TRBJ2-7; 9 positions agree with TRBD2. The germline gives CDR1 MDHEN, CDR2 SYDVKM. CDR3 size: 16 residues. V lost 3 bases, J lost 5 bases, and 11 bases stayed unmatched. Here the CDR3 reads CASSFSSGRNIDEQYF. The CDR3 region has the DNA TGTGCCAGCAGTTTTTCGAGCGGGAGGAATATCGACGAGCAGTACTTC. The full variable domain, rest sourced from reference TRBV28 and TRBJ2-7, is DVKVTQSSRYLVKRTGEKVFLECVQDMDHENMFWYRQDPGLGLRLIYFSYDVKMKEKGDIPEGYSVSREKKERFSLILESASTNQTSMYLCASSFSSGRNIDEQYFGPGTRLTVT.

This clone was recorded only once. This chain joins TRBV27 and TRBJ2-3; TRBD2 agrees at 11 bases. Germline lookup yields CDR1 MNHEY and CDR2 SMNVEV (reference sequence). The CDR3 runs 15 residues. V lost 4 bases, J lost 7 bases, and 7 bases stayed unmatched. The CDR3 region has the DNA TGTGCCAGCAGTTCCATAGCGGGAGGGCCGAATACGCAGTATTTT. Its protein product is CASSSIAGGPNTQYF.

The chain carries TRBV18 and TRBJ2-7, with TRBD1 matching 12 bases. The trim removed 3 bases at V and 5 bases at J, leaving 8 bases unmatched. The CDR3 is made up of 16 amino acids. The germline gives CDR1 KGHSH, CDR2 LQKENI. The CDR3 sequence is CASSPGQGARVDEQYF. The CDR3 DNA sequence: TGTGCCAGCTCACCGGGACAGGGGGCACGTGTCGACGAGCAGTACTTC.

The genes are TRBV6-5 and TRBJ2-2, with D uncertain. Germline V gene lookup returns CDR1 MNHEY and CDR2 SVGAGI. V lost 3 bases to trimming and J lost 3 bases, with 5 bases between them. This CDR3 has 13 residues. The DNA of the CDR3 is TGTGCCAGCAGTTATCACTACACCGGGGAGCTGTTTTTT. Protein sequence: CASSYHYTGELFF.

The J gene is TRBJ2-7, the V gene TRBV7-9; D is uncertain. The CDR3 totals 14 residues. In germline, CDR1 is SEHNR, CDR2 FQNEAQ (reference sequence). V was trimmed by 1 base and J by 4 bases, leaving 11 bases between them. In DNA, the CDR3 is TGTGCCAGCAGCTTAGGAAGCCAGGTTTACGAGCAGTACTTC. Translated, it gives CASSLGSQVYEQYF.

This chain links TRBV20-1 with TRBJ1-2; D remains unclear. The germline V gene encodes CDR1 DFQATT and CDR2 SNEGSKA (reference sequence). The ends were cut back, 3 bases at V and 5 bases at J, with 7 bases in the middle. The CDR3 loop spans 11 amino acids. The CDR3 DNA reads TGCAGTGCTAGGAGTATTTATGGCTACACCTTC. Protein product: CSARSIYGYTF.

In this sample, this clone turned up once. This CDR3 is CASSGGPGGFGNEQFF. The CDR3 DNA reads as TGTGCCAGCAGTGGGGGACCGGGAGGGTTTGGCAATGAGCAGTTCTTC. The chain uses TRBV2 and TRBJ2-1, with 8 nucleotides matching TRBD2. Germline assignment: CDR1 SNHLY and CDR2 FYNNEI. Unmatched junction bases numbered 11, after V lost 4 bases and J lost 6 bases. CDR3 size: 16 residues.

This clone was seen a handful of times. CDR3 sequence (DNA): TGTGCCAGCAGACAACAGGGGCCCATGAACACTGAAGCTTTCTTT. Translation gives CASRQQGPMNTEAFF. V gene TRBV5-6 combines with J gene TRBJ1-1; 7 positions agree with TRBD1. The CDR3 runs to 15 residues. Per germline, CDR1 SGHDT and CDR2 YYEEEE. The V segment lost 5 bases and the J segment 0 bases; nucleotides outside the gene matches: 7.